This passage covers 28 T cell receptor beta chains from one sample sequenced in a study of human T cells and chemical hapten exposure. Time point defined: patch test 2, 6 weeks after DPC sensitization. Treatment denoted: therapeutic diphenylcyclopropenone sensitization with weekly scalp DPC. Someone pulled total RNA out of unfractionated whole blood. TCRdb processed the RACE reads anew with MiXCR; each CDR3 protein has one entry. The sample gives roughly 42,000 distinct CDR3 sequences, 9.5% to 10% of which show up once; more than 13% is in the top ten. Sequenced material: whole blood, taken in connection with sensitization to the hapten diphenylcyclopropenone (DPC). All receptors come from a young woman with alopecia areata. Some clones in this sample may be carry-over from other donors' samples.

This clonotype occurred many times. The chain employs TRBV12-3 or TRBV12-4 and TRBJ1-6, with 8 bases matching TRBD1. This CDR3 has 17 amino acids. Trimming took 5 bases from V and 0 from J; bases not matched to a gene: 6. The CDR3 loop is CASSLTGGGSYNSPLHF. The CDR3 region has the DNA TGTGCCAGCAGTCTAACAGGGGGAGGCTCCTATAATTCACCCCTCCACTTT.

This clonotype was seen many times. The chain links TRBV20-1 to TRBJ2-7, with D maybe TRBD2 (6 bases). Looked up from germline, CDR1 is DFQATT and CDR2 is SNEGSKA (reference sequence). With 0 bases removed from V and 4 bases from J, the gap between germline ends came to 13 bases. The CDR3 has 14 residues. CDR3 region: CSARDPRLEYEQYF. The CDR3 coding sequence is TGCAGTGCTAGAGATCCCCGACTAGAGTACGAGCAGTACTTC.

J is TRBJ1-2 and V is TRBV28; TRBD1 aligns across 11 bases. The CDR3 spans 14 residues. The V and J ends lost 11 bases and 5 bases, in that order; junction bases with no gene match: 10. CDR1 and CDR2 (germline): MDHEN, SYDVKM. The CDR3 region has the DNA TGTGCCGCAGCCATAGGACAGGGGGCGTATGGCTACACCTTC. Protein product: CAAAIGQGAYGYTF.

This clonotype came up many times. The chain links TRBV20-1 to TRBJ1-5; maybe TRBD1 (6 bases). V was trimmed by 3 bases and J by 4 bases, leaving 13 bases between them. From germline, CDR1 is DFQATT and CDR2 SNEGSKA (reference sequence). The CDR3 has 14 residues. The CDR3 is CSASGETGNQPQHF. CDR3 bases: TGCAGTGCTAGCGGAGAAACAGGGAATCAGCCCCAGCATTTT.

As regards this clonotype: A read error may be the cause here, since a much bigger clone is one base away. The chain combines TRBV18 with TRBJ2-4, with D tentatively TRBD2 (6 bases). The CDR3 has 15 residues. The V and J ends lost 3 bases and 6 bases respectively, with 15 bases between them. The germline CDR1 and CDR2 sequences are KGHSH and LQKENI. CDR3 residues: CASSPPSAGRNIQYF. As DNA, the CDR3 is TGTGCCAGCTCACCTCCCTCTGCGGGACGAAACATTCAGTACTTC.

This clonotype came up a few times. J is TRBJ1-1 and V is TRBV6-2 or TRBV6-3; perhaps TRBD1 as D (5 bases). V gave up 2 bases and J gave up 0 bases, with 13 bases separating them. The CDR3 has 16 residues. Germline-derived CDR1 and CDR2 are MNHEY and SVGEGT. For the CDR3, the DNA is TGTGCCAGCAGTTACGGATGGGGGTTGATGAACACTGAAGCTTTCTTT. Translation: CASSYGWGLMNTEAFF.

The table lists this clonotype with many counts. This chain connects TRBV6-5 to TRBJ2-7; 8 positions match TRBD1. V lost 4 bases to trimming and J lost 4 bases; unmatched junction nucleotides: 9. Germline V lookup: CDR1 MNHEY, CDR2 SVGAGI. The CDR3 has 15 amino acids. This CDR3 is CASSSGQGRWYEQYF. The CDR3, as DNA: TGTGCCAGCAGTTCTGGACAGGGAAGATGGTACGAGCAGTACTTC.

This clonotype has at least ten counts. This sequence joins TRBV28 and TRBJ2-6; D is possibly TRBD1 (5 bases). The CDR3 runs 16 residues. V shed 10 bases and J shed 4 bases, with 20 bases lying between them. Per germline, CDR1 MDHEN and CDR2 SYDVKM. Here the CDR3 DNA reads TGTGCCACGGACAAAGATTATCCAGGCGGGGCCAACGTCCTGACTTTC. As protein: CATDKDYPGGANVLTF.

This clonotype was seen a handful of times. This sequence joins TRBV7-3 and TRBJ1-1; D may be TRBD1 (6 bases). The CDR3 covers 14 residues. The V end lost 4 bases, the J end lost 10 bases, and 19 bases lay between the germline ends. Germline CDR1 and CDR2: SGHTA and FQGTGA. The CDR3 here is CASSSSGAGDGAFF. For the CDR3, the DNA is TGTGCCAGCAGCTCATCGGGGGCAGGAGATGGAGCTTTCTTT.

V usage is TRBV6-6 and J usage is TRBJ1-6; 10 nucleotides match TRBD1. Unmatched junction bases numbered 3, after V lost 3 bases and J lost 10 bases. The CDR3 totals 14 residues. CDR1 and CDR2 from the germline V gene are MNHNY and SVGAGI (reference sequence). The CDR3, as DNA: TGTGCCAGCAGTTATGGACAGGGGGGATCACCCCTCCACTTT. This translates into CASSYGQGGSPLHF.

This clonotype occurred a few times. The chain couples TRBV7-2 to TRBJ2-5; D may be TRBD1 (5 bases). The CDR3 has 15 amino acids. V lost 5 bases and J lost 2, with 15 bases in between. Germline CDR1 reads SGHTA; CDR2 reads FQGNSA. The CDR3 reads CASSVGPGWQETQYF. In DNA form, the CDR3 reads TGTGCCAGCAGCGTAGGCCCAGGGTGGCAAGAGACCCAGTACTTC.

The V and J genes are TRBV7-2 and TRBJ2-2; D gene unclear. CDR1 and CDR2 (germline): SGHTA, FQGNSA. The V end lost 5 bases, the J end lost 0 bases, and 10 bases lay between the germline ends. The CDR3 is 15 amino acids. This CDR3 reads CASSLQTPNTGELFF. In DNA, the CDR3 is TGTGCCAGCAGCCTCCAGACACCGAACACCGGGGAGCTGTTTTTT.

There are a few counts of this clonotype. The rearrangement uses TRBV20-1 and TRBJ2-7; 8 bases agree with TRBD1. From germline, CDR1 is DFQATT and CDR2 SNEGSKA (reference sequence). The CDR3 consists of 15 residues. The ends lost 3 bases at V and 7 bases at J; junction bases unmatched: 14. In nucleotides, the CDR3 is TGCAGTGCTAGGGACAGGACAGGGAGTCGTCGGGAGCAGTACTTC. Its translation: CSARDRTGSRREQYF.

This clonotype was counted only a few times. The chain joins TRBV20-1 to TRBJ1-2; 7 bases are a match to TRBD1. V lost 2 bases and J lost 14; bases outside the gene matches: 14. The CDR3 sequence is 13 residues long. Germline CDR1 reads DFQATT; CDR2 reads SNEGSKA (reference sequence). CDR3: CSARSPDREGGTF. The CDR3 DNA sequence: TGCAGTGCTAGAAGCCCCGACAGGGAAGGGGGAACCTTC.

This clonotype was seen more than once but under ten times. The chain carries TRBV20-1 and TRBJ2-1; D ambiguous. The CDR3 contains 12 residues. V gave up 5 bases and J gave up 8 bases, with 13 bases separating them. The germline CDR1 and CDR2 sequences are DFQATT and SNEGSKA (reference sequence). CDR3 protein: CSAQDNPHEQFF. The CDR3 DNA sequence: TGCAGTGCTCAAGACAATCCCCATGAGCAGTTCTTC.

This clonotype was seen ten or more times. DNA of the CDR3: TGTGCCAGCAAAGCTAGCGGAAGCTCCTACGAGCAGTACTTC. It translates to CASKASGSSYEQYF. The chain couples TRBV2 to TRBJ2-7, with 7 bases matching TRBD2. Per germline, CDR1 SNHLY and CDR2 FYNNEI. J gave up 0 bases and V 7 bases, and 6 bases lay outside the gene matches. There are 14 residues in the CDR3.

Ten or more counts support this clonotype. The CDR3: CASSEQFGTSGTDTQYF. The CDR3 bases are TGTGCCAGCAGTGAACAATTCGGGACTAGCGGCACAGATACGCAGTATTTT. The chain couples TRBV6-1 to TRBJ2-3; TRBD2 matches at 10 bases. Germline V lookup: CDR1 MNHNS, CDR2 SASEGT. V dropped 2 bases and J dropped 1; count of bases not matched to a gene: 6. This CDR3 contains 17 residues.

CDR3 DNA sequence: TGTGCCAGCAGTTTAACTAGCGGGGGGGGAGAGACCCAGTACTTC. Its protein product is CASSLTSGGGETQYF. This sequence joins TRBV27 and TRBJ2-5; 13 nucleotides align to TRBD2. V gave up 2 bases and J gave up 4 bases; unmatched junction bases: 1. From germline, CDR1 is MNHEY and CDR2 SMNVEV (reference sequence). The CDR3 runs 15 residues.

The V gene is TRBV29-1, the J gene TRBJ1-3; D gene uncertain. Per germline, CDR1 SQVTM and CDR2 ANQGSEA. Trimming removed 7 bases at V and 0 bases at J, with 7 bases between. The length of the CDR3 is 12 residues. The CDR3 coding sequence is TGCAGCGCTGACAACTCTGGAAACACCATATATTTT. Translation: CSADNSGNTIYF.

The chain combines TRBV7-9 with TRBJ2-1; D tentatively reads TRBD1 or TRBD2 (5 bases each). The V end was cut by 5 bases, the J end by 5 bases, with 10 bases between. The CDR3 runs to 13 residues. Germline CDR1 and CDR2: SEHNR and FQNEAQ (reference sequence). The CDR3 is CASSHGADNEQFF. The CDR3 coding sequence is TGTGCCAGCAGCCACGGGGCCGACAATGAGCAGTTCTTC.

This clonotype was seen ten or more times. The genes are TRBV7-6 and TRBJ1-1; the D gene is possibly TRBD1 (5 bases). In germline, CDR1 is SGHVS, CDR2 FNYEAQ. Trimming cost V 0 bases and J 0 bases, with 14 bases left between them. The CDR3 is made up of 17 amino acids. The CDR3: CASSLAKDSPMNTEAFF. As DNA, the CDR3 is TGTGCCAGCAGCTTAGCGAAAGACAGTCCTATGAACACTGAAGCTTTCTTT.

This clonotype was seen many times. The chain is built from TRBV6-1 and TRBJ2-5; D is undetermined. Germline assignment: CDR1 MNHNS and CDR2 SASEGT. The length of the CDR3 is 15 residues. Trimming shortened V by 5 bases and J by 2 bases, and 15 bases separated the two germline ends. The DNA of the CDR3 is TGTGCCAGCAGTCAACAGCTCTGGGCACAAGAGACCCAGTACTTC. This translates into CASSQQLWAQETQYF.

This clonotype was seen at least ten times. The chain recombines TRBV19 with TRBJ1-1; D is unresolved. The germline gives CDR1 LNHDA, CDR2 SQIVND (reference sequence). The CDR3 covers 14 residues. Between the trimmed V and J ends, which lost 3 bases and 4 bases, there was a span of 12 bases. CDR3 loop: CASSMWGQGTEAFF. CDR3 in DNA: TGTGCCAGTAGTATGTGGGGTCAAGGCACTGAAGCTTTCTTT.

Only a few counts were recorded for this clonotype. The V and J genes are TRBV12-3 or TRBV12-4 and TRBJ2-2; 8 bases are shared with TRBD1. The CDR3 is made up of 14 amino acids. J gave up 0 bases and V 8 bases, and 2 bases lay outside the gene matches. This chain's CDR3 is CASVGQANTGELFF. In DNA, the CDR3 is TGTGCCAGCGTGGGACAGGCGAACACCGGGGAGCTGTTTTTT.

V and J are TRBV9 and TRBJ2-5; tentative D call: TRBD1 (5 bases). This CDR3 is built from 15 residues. With 4 bases removed from V and 5 bases from J, the gap between germline ends came to 18 bases. CDR1 SGDLS and CDR2 YYNGEE come from the germline V gene. This chain's CDR3 is CASSTYLQGGETQYF. In DNA form, the CDR3 reads TGTGCCAGCAGCACCTATCTCCAGGGTGGGGAGACCCAGTACTTC.

The CDR3, as DNA: TGCGCCAGCAGCCAAAGGACAGGCGGAAACACCATATATTTT. It specifies CASSQRTGGNTIYF. The V call is TRBV4-3, the J call TRBJ1-3, with 7 bases lining up with TRBD1. The junction had 2 bases not matched to a gene; V was cut back by 2 bases and J by 4 bases. Per germline, CDR1 LGHNA and CDR2 YSLEER. There are 14 residues in the CDR3.

The chain links TRBV6-2 or TRBV6-3 to TRBJ1-6, with no clear D. Between the trimmed V and J ends, which lost 6 bases and 7 bases, there was a span of 13 bases. CDR3 length: 14 residues. The germline gives CDR1 MNHEY, CDR2 SVGEGT. The DNA for the CDR3 is TGTGCCAGCAGATCCGGCGGTCCGAATTCACCCCTCCACTTT. Translating gives CASRSGGPNSPLHF.

The chain employs TRBV7-8 and TRBJ2-7; no clear D gene. The germline gives CDR1 SGHVS, CDR2 FQNEAQ. V was trimmed by 10 bases and J by 5 bases, leaving 9 bases between them. The CDR3 is 10 amino acids. The chain's CDR3 is CATPADEQYF. The CDR3 DNA sequence: TGTGCCACTCCCGCGGACGAGCAGTACTTC.